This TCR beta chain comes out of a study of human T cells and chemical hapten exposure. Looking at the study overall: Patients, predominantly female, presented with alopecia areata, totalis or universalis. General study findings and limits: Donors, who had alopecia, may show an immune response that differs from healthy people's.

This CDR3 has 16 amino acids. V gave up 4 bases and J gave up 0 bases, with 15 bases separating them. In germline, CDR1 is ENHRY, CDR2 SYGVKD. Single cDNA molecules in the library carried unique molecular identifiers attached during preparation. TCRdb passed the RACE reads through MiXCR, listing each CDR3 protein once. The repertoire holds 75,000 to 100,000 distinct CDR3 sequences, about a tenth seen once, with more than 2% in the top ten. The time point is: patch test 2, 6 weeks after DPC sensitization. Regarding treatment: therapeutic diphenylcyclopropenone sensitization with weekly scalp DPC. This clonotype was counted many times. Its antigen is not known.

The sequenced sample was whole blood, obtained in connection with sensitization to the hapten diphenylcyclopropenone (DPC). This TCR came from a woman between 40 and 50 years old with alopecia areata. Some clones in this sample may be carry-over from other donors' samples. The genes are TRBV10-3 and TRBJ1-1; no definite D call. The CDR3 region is CAISGESSGLNTEAFF. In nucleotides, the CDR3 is TGTGCCATCAGTGGGGAGTCATCGGGGTTGAACACTGAAGCTTTCTTT.